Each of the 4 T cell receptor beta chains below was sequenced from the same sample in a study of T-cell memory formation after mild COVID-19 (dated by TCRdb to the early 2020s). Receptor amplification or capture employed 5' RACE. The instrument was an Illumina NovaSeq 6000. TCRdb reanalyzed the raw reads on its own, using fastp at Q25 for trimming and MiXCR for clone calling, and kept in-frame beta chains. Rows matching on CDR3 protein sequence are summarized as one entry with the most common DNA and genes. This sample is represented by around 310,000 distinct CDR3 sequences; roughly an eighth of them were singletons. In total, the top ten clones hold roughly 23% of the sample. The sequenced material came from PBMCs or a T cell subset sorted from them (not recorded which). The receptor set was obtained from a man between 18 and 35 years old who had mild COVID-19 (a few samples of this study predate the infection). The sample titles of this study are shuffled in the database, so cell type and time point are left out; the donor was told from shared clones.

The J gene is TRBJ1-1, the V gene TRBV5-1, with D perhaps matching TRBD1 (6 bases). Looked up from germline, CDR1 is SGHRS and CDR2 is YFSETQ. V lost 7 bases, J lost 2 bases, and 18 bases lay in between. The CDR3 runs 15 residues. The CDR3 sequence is CASGPSGAINTEAFF. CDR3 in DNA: TGCGCCAGCGGTCCCTCAGGGGCCATAAACACTGAAGCTTTCTTT.

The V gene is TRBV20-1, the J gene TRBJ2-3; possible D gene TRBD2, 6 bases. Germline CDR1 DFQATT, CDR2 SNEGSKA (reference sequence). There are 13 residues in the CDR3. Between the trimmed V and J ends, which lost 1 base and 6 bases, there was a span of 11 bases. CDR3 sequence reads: CSARGGGKDTQYF. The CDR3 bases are TGCAGTGCTAGAGGTGGGGGGAAGGATACGCAGTATTTT.

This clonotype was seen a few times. Written as DNA, the CDR3 is TGTGCCAGCACCCCGGGACGGCAGGTTTACACCTTC. Encoded protein: CASTPGRQVYTF. The chain carries TRBV6-5 and TRBJ1-2, with D possibly TRBD1 on 5 matching bases. The CDR3 consists of 12 residues. The V and J ends lost 7 bases and 11 bases respectively, with 17 bases between them. Germline CDR1 and CDR2: MNHEY and SVGAGI.

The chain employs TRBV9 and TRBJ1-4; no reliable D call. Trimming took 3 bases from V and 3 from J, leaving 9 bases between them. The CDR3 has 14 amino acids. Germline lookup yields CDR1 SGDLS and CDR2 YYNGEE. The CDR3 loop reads CASSATWANEKLFF. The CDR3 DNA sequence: TGTGCCAGCAGCGCCACTTGGGCTAATGAAAAACTGTTTTTT.